This T cell receptor beta chain was captured in a study of human T cells and chemical hapten exposure. Overall study: Each week of the roughly 22-week study, patients had diphenylcyclopropenone applied to the scalp.

TCRdb independently ran MiXCR on the RACE reads; one entry per CDR3 protein. The table has about 89,000 distinct CDR3 sequences, about 10% seen once. V shed 10 bases and J shed 0 bases, with 19 bases lying between them. The germline gives CDR1 PRHDT, CDR2 FYEKMQ (reference sequence). This CDR3 has 15 residues. Notes on the study in general: Significantly more large CDR3 similarity clusters were formed by expanded TCRs than by controls. Every donor had alopecia, and their immune response may therefore differ from healthy people's.

This clonotype was seen a handful of times. Its specificity is unknown. This sample's time point: patch test 2, 6 weeks after DPC sensitization. Treatment denoted: therapeutic diphenylcyclopropenone sensitization with weekly scalp DPC. The donor pool consisted of alopecia patients aged 18 to 70 years, considered suitable for DPC. The starting material was whole blood, obtained in connection with sensitization to the hapten diphenylcyclopropenone (DPC). The gene calls are TRBV13 and TRBJ2-7; D is possibly TRBD2 (6 bases). The TCR comes from a middle-aged man with alopecia areata. Some clones in this sample may be carry-over from other donors' samples. The CDR3 bases are TGTGCCACCCAGCTCTACGGGAGTGGCTCCTACGAGCAGTACTTC. This encodes CATQLYGSGSYEQYF.